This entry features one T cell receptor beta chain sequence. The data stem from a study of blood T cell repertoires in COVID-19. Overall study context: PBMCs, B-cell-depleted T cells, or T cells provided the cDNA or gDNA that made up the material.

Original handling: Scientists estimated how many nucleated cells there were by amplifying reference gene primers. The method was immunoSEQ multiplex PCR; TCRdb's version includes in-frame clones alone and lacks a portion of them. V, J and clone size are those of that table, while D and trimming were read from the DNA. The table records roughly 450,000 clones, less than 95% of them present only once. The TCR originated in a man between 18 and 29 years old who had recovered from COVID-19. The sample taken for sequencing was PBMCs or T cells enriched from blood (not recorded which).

This CDR3 reads CAAREGGNGELFF. The CDR3 bases are TGTGCCGCGCGGGAAGGGGGCAACGGGGAGCTGTTTTTT. The rearrangement uses TRBV19 and TRBJ2-2; possibly TRBD1 for D (7 bases). Germline lookup yields CDR1 LNHDA and CDR2 SQIVND (reference sequence). CDR3 length: 13 residues. V gave up 11 bases and J gave up 7 bases, with 17 bases separating them.